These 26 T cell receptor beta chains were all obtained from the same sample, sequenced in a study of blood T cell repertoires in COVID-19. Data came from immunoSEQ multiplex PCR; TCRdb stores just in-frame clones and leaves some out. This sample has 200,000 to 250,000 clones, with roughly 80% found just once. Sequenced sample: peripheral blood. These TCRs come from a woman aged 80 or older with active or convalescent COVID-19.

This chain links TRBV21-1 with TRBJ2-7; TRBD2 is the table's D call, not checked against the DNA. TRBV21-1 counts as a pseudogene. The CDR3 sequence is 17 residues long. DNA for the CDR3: TGTGCCAGCAGCAAAGGGGAGGTCGCGGGAGGCGGCTACGAGCAGTACTTC. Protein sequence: CASSKGEVAGGGYEQYF.

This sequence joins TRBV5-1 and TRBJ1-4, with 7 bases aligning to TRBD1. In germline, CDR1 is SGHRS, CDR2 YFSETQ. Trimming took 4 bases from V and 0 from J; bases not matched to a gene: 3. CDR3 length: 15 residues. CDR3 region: CASSPGTATNEKLFF. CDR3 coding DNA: TGCGCCAGCAGCCCCGGGACAGCAACTAATGAAAAACTGTTTTTT.

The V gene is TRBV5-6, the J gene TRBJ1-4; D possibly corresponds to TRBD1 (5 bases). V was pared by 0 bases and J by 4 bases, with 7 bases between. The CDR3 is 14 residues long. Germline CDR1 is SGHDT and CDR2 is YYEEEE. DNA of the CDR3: TGTGCCAGCAGCTTGGCGGGGGGTAATGAAAAACTGTTTTTT. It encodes CASSLAGGNEKLFF.

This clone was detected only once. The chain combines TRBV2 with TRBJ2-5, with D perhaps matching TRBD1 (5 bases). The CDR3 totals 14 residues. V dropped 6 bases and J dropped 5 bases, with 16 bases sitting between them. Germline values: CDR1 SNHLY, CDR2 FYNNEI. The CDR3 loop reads CASRNRGSGETQYF. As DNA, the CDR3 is TGTGCCAGCAGGAACCGAGGTTCAGGGGAGACCCAGTACTTC. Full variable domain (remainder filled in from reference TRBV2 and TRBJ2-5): EPEVTQTPSHQVTQMGQEVILRCVPISNHLYFYWYRQILGQKVEFLVSFYNNEISEKSEIFDDQFSVERPDGSNFTLKIRSTKLEDSAMYFCASRNRGSGETQYFGPGTRLLVL.

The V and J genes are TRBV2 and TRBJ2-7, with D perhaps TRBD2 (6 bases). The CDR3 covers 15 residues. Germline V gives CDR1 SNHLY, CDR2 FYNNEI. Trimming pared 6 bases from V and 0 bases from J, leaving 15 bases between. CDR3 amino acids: CASSGAGLLSYEQYF. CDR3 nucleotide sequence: TGTGCCAGCAGCGGGGCGGGACTCCTCTCCTACGAGCAGTACTTC.

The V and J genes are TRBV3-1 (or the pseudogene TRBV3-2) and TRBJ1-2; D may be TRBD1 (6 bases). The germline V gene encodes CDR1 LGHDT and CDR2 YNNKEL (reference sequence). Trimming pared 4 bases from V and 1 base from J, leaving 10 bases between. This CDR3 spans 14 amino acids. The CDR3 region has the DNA TGTGCCAGCAGCCCGACAGGATTTAACTATGGCTACACCTTC. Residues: CASSPTGFNYGYTF.

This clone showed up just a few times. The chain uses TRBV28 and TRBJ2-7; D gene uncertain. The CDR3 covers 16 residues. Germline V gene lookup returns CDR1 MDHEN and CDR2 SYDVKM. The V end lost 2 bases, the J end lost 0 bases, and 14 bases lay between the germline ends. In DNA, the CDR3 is TGTGCCAGCAGTTTAATTGGTACCCGGAGCTCCTACGAGCAGTACTTC. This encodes CASSLIGTRSSYEQYF. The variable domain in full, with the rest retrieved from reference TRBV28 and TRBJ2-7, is DVKVTQSSRYLVKRTGEKVFLECVQDMDHENMFWYRQDPGLGLRLIYFSYDVKMKEKGDIPEGYSVSREKKERFSLILESASTNQTSMYLCASSLIGTRSSYEQYFGPGTRLTVT.

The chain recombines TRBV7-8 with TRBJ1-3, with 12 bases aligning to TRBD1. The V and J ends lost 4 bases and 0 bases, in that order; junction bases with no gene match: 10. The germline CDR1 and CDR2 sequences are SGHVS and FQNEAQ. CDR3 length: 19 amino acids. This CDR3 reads CASSSRDRGRKVSGNTIYF. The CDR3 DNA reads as TGTGCCAGCAGCTCTCGGGACAGGGGGCGCAAGGTCTCTGGAAACACCATATATTTT.

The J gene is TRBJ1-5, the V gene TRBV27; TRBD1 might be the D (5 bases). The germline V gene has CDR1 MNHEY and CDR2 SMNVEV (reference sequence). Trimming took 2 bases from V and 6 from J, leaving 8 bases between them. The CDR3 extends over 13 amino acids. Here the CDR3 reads CASSLQGGQPQHF. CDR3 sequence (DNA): TGTGCCAGCAGTTTACAGGGAGGTCAGCCCCAGCATTTT.

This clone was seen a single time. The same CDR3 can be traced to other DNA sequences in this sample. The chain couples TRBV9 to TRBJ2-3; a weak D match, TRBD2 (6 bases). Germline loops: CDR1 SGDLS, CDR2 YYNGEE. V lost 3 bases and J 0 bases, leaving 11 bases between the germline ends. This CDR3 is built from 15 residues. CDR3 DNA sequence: TGTGCCAGCAGCGCATCCGGGACTAGCACAGATACGCAGTATTTT. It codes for CASSASGTSTDTQYF. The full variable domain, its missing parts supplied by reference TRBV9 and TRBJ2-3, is DSGVTQTPKHLITATGQRVTLRCSPRSGDLSVYWYQQSLDQGLQFLIQYYNGEERAKGNILERFSAQQFPDLHSELNLSSLELGDSALYFCASSASGTSTDTQYFGPGTRLTVL.

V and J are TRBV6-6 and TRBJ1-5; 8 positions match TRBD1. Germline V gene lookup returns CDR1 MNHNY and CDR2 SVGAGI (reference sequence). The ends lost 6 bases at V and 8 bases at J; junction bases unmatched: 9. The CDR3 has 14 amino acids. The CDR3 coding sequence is TGTGCCAGCAGCCGCGGACAGGGCAGAGAGCCCCAGCATTTT. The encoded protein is CASSRGQGREPQHF.

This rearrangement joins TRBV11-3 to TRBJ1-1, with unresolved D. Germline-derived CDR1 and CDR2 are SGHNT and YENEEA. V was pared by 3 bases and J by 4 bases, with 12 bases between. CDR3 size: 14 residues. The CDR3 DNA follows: TGTGCCAGCAGCTTCGACTCCCCGGTCACTGAAGCTTTCTTT. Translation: CASSFDSPVTEAFF.

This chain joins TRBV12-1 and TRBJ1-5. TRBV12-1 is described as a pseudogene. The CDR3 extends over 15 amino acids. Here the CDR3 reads CASSSPSLGSQPQHF. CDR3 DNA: TGTGCCAGCAGCTCGCCGTCCCTGGGGAGTCAGCCCCAGCATTTT.

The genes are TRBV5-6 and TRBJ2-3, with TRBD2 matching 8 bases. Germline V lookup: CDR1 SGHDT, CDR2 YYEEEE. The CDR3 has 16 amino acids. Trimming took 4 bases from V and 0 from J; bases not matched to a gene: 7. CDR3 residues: CASSEGTRASTDTQYF. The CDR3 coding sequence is TGTGCCAGCAGCGAAGGGACTAGGGCTAGCACAGATACGCAGTATTTT.

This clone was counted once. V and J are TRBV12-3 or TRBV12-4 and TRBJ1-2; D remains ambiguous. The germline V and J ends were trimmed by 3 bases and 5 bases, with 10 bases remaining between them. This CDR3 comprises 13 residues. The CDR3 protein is CASSFQELYGYTF. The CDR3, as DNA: TGTGCCAGCAGTTTTCAAGAGTTGTATGGCTACACCTTC.

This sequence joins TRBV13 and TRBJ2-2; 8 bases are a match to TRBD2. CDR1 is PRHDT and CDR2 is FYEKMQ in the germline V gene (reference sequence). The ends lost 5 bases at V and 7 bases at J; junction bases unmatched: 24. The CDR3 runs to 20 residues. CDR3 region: CASSPRVVLLTGGPVGELFF. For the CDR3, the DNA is TGTGCCAGCAGCCCCCGGGTTGTCCTACTCACGGGAGGGCCGGTCGGGGAGCTGTTTTTT.

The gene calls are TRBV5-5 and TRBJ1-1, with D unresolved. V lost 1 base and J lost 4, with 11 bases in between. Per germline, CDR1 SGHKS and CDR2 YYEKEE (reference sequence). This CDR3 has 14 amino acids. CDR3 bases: TGTGCCAGCAGCTTGACGGCAGGTCGCACTGAAGCTTTCTTT. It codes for CASSLTAGRTEAFF.

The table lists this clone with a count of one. In DNA form, the CDR3 reads TGTGCCAGCAGCCCCGCCCCGGGAGTTGTTTACGAGCAGTACTTC. Amino acid sequence: CASSPAPGVVYEQYF. The rearrangement joins TRBV5-4 to TRBJ2-7, with a possible D match to TRBD2 (6 bases). Trimming stripped 4 bases from V and 4 bases from J, with 18 bases between. The CDR3 runs 15 residues. The germline V gene encodes CDR1 SGHNT and CDR2 YYREEE (reference sequence).

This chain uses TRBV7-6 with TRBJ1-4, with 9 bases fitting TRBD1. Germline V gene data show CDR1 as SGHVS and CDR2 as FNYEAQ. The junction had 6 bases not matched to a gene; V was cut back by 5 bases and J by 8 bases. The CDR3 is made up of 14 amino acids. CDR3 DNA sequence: TGTGCCAGCAGCCCGACAGGGGGTAGGGAAAAACTGTTTTTT. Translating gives CASSPTGGREKLFF.

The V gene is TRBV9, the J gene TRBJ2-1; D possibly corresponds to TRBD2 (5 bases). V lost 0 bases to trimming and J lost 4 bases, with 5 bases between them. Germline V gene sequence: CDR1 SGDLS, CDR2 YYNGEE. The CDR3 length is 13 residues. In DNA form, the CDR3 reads TGTGCCAGCAGCGTAGGGAGGTACAATGAGCAGTTCTTC. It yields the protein CASSVGRYNEQFF.

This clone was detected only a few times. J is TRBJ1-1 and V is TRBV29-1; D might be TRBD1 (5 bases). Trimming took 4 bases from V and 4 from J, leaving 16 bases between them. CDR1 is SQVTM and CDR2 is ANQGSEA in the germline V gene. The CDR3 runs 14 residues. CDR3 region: CSVGLRGEGTEAFF. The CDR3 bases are TGCAGCGTTGGATTGCGGGGGGAAGGCACTGAAGCTTTCTTT.

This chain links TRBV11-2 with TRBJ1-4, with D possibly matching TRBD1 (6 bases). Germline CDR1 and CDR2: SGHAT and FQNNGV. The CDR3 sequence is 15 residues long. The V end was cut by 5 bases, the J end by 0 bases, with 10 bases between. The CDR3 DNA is TGTGCCAGCAGCACCCGACAGGCAACTAATGAAAAACTGTTTTTT. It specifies CASSTRQATNEKLFF.

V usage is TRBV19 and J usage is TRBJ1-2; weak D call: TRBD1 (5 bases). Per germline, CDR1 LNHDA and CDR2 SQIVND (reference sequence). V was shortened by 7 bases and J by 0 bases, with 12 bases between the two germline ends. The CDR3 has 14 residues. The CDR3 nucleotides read TGTGCCAGTAAACAGGATGCTACTAACTATGGCTACACCTTC. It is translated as CASKQDATNYGYTF.

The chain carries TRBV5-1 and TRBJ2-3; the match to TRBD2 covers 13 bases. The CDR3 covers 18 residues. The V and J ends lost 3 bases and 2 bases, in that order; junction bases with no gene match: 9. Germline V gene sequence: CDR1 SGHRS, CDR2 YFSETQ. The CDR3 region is CASSSGITSGGATDTQYF. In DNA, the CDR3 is TGCGCCAGCAGCTCGGGGATTACTAGCGGGGGGGCCACAGATACGCAGTATTTT.

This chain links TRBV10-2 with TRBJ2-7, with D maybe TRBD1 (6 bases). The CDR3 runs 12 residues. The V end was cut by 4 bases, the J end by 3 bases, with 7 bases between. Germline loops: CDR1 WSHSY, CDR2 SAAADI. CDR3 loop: CASSAQGYEQYF. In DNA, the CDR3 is TGCGCCAGCAGTGCACAGGGCTACGAGCAGTACTTC.

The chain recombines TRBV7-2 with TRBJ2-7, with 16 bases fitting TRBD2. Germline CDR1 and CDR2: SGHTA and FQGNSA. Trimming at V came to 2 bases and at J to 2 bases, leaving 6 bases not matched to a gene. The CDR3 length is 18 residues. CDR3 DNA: TGTGCCAGCAGCTTAATGGGACTAGCGGGAGGGGAAACCTACGAGCAGTACTTC. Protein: CASSLMGLAGGETYEQYF. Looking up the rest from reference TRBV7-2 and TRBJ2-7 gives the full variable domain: GAGVSQSPSNKVTEKGKDVELRCDPISGHTALYWYRQSLGQGLEFLIYFQGNSAPDKSGLPSDRFSAERTGGSVSTLTIQRTQQEDSAVYLCASSLMGLAGGETYEQYFGPGTRLTVT.